The following is a T cell receptor beta chain sequence with its context. TCRdb processed the 5' RACE reads anew with MiXCR; each CDR3 protein has one entry. The sample consists of hundreds of thousands of distinct CDR3 sequences, about 20% of them appearing once. The V and J ends lost 3 bases and 2 bases, in that order; junction bases with no gene match: 6. The CDR3 is 15 amino acids. Germline V gene lookup returns CDR1 SGHRS and CDR2 YFSETQ. This entry belongs to a study of identical twins. These records were also assigned to another study, of T cells expressing NK-cell markers.

J is TRBJ2-7 and V is TRBV5-1; 9 bases map to TRBD2. This receptor was identified in a woman under 30 in good health. Sequenced input: PBMCs. The CDR3 nucleotides read TGCGCCAGCAGCTCTCTAGCGGGACCCACCTACGAGCAGTACTTC. Its protein product is CASSSLAGPTYEQYF.